One sample yielded the 22 T cell receptor beta chains listed below, sequenced in a study of Ad26.COV2.S vaccination and SARS-CoV-2 variants. The table came from immunoSEQ multiplex PCR; TCRdb's copy has only in-frame clones and leaves some out. The data contain over 400,000 clones, approximately 89% of them singletons. Treatment: 15 to 20 received Ad26.COV2.S at low or high dose, single or two shots; a few received placebo; per-sample allocation not given. Each sample was drawn 63 days after the first injection (of vaccine or placebo). This material consisted of peripheral blood, taken in a trial of Ad26.COV2.S vaccine versus placebo. All receptors derive from a person between 18 and 59 years old who received the Ad26.COV2.S COVID-19 vaccine or a placebo.

The chain uses TRBV5-6 and TRBJ2-2; TRBD2 might be the D (6 bases). There are 16 residues in the CDR3. Per germline, CDR1 SGHDT and CDR2 YYEEEE. The germline V and J ends were trimmed by 6 bases and 3 bases, with 18 bases remaining between them. The CDR3 bases are TGTGCCAGCACCTTAATCGGGGGAATACACACCGGGGAGCTGTTTTTT. Protein sequence: CASTLIGGIHTGELFF.

DNA of the CDR3: TGTGCCAGCAGTGCCAATTTCCCTAGCACAGATACGCAGTATTTT. Translating it yields CASSANFPSTDTQYF. The chain couples TRBV2 to TRBJ2-3; D is uncertain. The CDR3 is made up of 15 amino acids. Germline V gene data show CDR1 as SNHLY and CDR2 as FYNNEI. Trimming took 4 bases from V and 0 from J, leaving 11 bases between them.

The V gene is TRBV15, the J gene TRBJ2-4; D is possibly TRBD1 (6 bases). CDR1 is LNHNV, CDR2 YYDKDF, per germline (reference sequence). This CDR3 has 15 amino acids. V gave up 3 bases and J gave up 8 bases, with 17 bases separating them. CDR3 bases: TGTGCCACCAGCAGGATACAGGGATTGGTGGACATTCAGTACTTC. This sequence encodes CATSRIQGLVDIQYF.

This sequence joins TRBV2 and TRBJ1-1; 8 nucleotides match TRBD1. Per germline, CDR1 SNHLY and CDR2 FYNNEI. J lost 3 bases, V lost 6 bases, and 9 bases had no gene match. This CDR3 comprises 15 residues. CDR3 amino acids: CASRRTGHSDTEAFF. CDR3 DNA sequence: TGTGCCAGCAGGAGGACAGGGCATAGTGACACTGAAGCTTTCTTT.

The J gene is TRBJ2-2, the V gene TRBV7-6; D might be TRBD2 (6 bases). The length of the CDR3 is 16 residues. Germline V gives CDR1 SGHVS, CDR2 FNYEAQ. Trimming pared 2 bases from V and 0 bases from J, leaving 10 bases between. The CDR3 is CASSLNGGSNTGELFF. CDR3 coding DNA: TGTGCCAGCAGCTTAAACGGGGGTTCGAACACCGGGGAGCTGTTTTTT. Supplemented by reference TRBV7-6 and TRBJ2-2, the full variable domain reads GAGVSQSPRYKVTKRGQDVALRCDPISGHVSLYWYRQALGQGPEFLTYFNYEAQQDKSGLPNDRFSAERPEGSISTLTIQRTEQRDSAMYRCASSLNGGSNTGELFFGEGSRLTVL.

This CDR3 reads CSAKYGYEQYV. The DNA of the CDR3 is TGCAGTGCTAAGTATGGGTACGAGCAGTACGTC. The rearrangement joins TRBV20-1 to TRBJ2-7; D call uncertain. Germline values: CDR1 DFQATT, CDR2 SNEGSKA (reference sequence). V lost 4 bases to trimming and J lost 4 bases, with 8 bases between them. CDR3 size: 11 residues.

The J gene is TRBJ2-1, the V gene TRBV28; D call uncertain. V dropped 8 bases and J dropped 6 bases, with 11 bases sitting between them. CDR1 is MDHEN, CDR2 SYDVKM, per germline. The CDR3 spans 12 residues. The CDR3 here is CASSVRFNEQFF. The CDR3 DNA sequence: TGTGCCAGCTCGGTCCGGTTCAATGAGCAGTTCTTC.

This chain connects TRBV24-1 to TRBJ2-5; 7 nucleotides align to TRBD1. There are 15 residues in the CDR3. CDR1 and CDR2 (germline): KGHDR, SFDVKD. V shed 1 base, J shed 5 bases, and the junction held 6 bases outside the gene matches. CDR3 residues: CATSDFLQGRETQYF. The CDR3 bases are TGTGCCACCAGTGATTTTTTACAGGGGCGGGAGACCCAGTACTTC.

This chain connects TRBV7-2 to TRBJ2-1; 13 bases line up with TRBD2. Germline V lookup: CDR1 SGHTA, CDR2 FQGNSA. The CDR3 sequence is 18 residues long. Trimming at V came to 3 bases and at J to 7 bases, leaving 12 bases not matched to a gene. The CDR3 region is CASSFYPFLLAGGNEQFF. The CDR3 DNA sequence: TGTGCCAGCAGCTTCTATCCATTTCTACTAGCGGGAGGGAATGAGCAGTTCTTC. Drawing the rest from reference TRBV7-2 and TRBJ2-1, the complete variable domain is GAGVSQSPSNKVTEKGKDVELRCDPISGHTALYWYRQSLGQGLEFLIYFQGNSAPDKSGLPSDRFSAERTGGSVSTLTIQRTQQEDSAVYLCASSFYPFLLAGGNEQFFGPGTRLTVL.

The V call is TRBV28, the J call TRBJ1-2; no firm D call. The ends were cut back, 2 bases at V and 7 bases at J, with 8 bases in the middle. The CDR3 is 12 residues long. CDR1 MDHEN and CDR2 SYDVKM come from the germline V gene. In nucleotides, the CDR3 is TGTGCCAGCAGTTTAAAAGGGTTTGGCTACACCTTC. The encoded protein is CASSLKGFGYTF.

This clone appeared once. The chain joins TRBV5-1 to TRBJ2-2, with a tentative D call TRBD2 (6 bases). The CDR3 is 16 amino acids. Germline V lookup: CDR1 SGHRS, CDR2 YFSETQ. Trimming stripped 2 bases from V and 6 bases from J, with 17 bases between. CDR3: CASSFSGTSSAGELFF. The CDR3 DNA sequence: TGCGCCAGCAGCTTTTCCGGGACTTCTTCCGCCGGGGAGCTGTTTTTT.

DNA of the CDR3: TGTGCCAGCAGCGTGTGGGAGACCCAGTACTTC. Translating it yields CASSVWETQYF. This chain connects TRBV7-9 to TRBJ2-5, with unresolved D. From germline, CDR1 is SEHNR and CDR2 FQNEAQ (reference sequence). This CDR3 has 11 residues. The V end was cut by 5 bases, the J end by 5 bases, with 6 bases between.

The chain joins TRBV5-1 to TRBJ1-6, with unresolved D. The germline V gene encodes CDR1 SGHRS and CDR2 YFSETQ. The CDR3 runs to 15 residues. Trimming took 2 bases from V and 5 from J, leaving 11 bases between them. For the CDR3, the DNA is TGCGCCAGCAGCTTCGGGGTGGGCAATAATTCACCCCTCCACTTT. It translates to CASSFGVGNNSPLHF. Complete variable domain (other parts from reference TRBV5-1 and TRBJ1-6): KAGVTQTPRYLIKTRGQQVTLSCSPISGHRSVSWYQQTPGQGLQFLFEYFSETQRNKGNFPGRFSGRQFSNSRSEMNVSTLELGDSALYLCASSFGVGNNSPLHFGNGTRLTVT.

V usage is TRBV12-3 or TRBV12-4 and J usage is TRBJ1-5; the D is unclear. The CDR3 spans 13 residues. Between the trimmed V and J ends, which lost 3 bases and 1 base, there was a span of 4 bases. The CDR3 sequence: CASSFTSNQPQHF. CDR3 in DNA: TGTGCCAGCAGTTTTACCAGCAATCAGCCCCAGCATTTT.

V usage is TRBV2 and J usage is TRBJ1-3; possible D gene TRBD1, 6 bases. The V end was cut by 3 bases, the J end by 1 base, with 31 bases between. Germline lookup yields CDR1 SNHLY and CDR2 FYNNEI. This CDR3 has 22 residues. DNA for the CDR3: TGTGCCAGCAGTGAGAGGGGACCTGGAATCCTGGGTACAGGGAGGTCTGGAAACACCATATATTTT. Translation: CASSERGPGILGTGRSGNTIYF.

The V and J genes are TRBV19 and TRBJ1-1, with D possibly matching TRBD1 (5 bases). V lost 7 bases and J lost 0, with 18 bases in between. This CDR3 region has 16 residues. Germline loops: CDR1 LNHDA, CDR2 SQIVND (reference sequence). The CDR3: CASISQTESMNTEAFF. The CDR3, as DNA: TGTGCCAGTATCTCACAGACAGAGTCCATGAACACTGAAGCTTTCTTT.

The chain joins TRBV5-5 to TRBJ2-1; possible D gene TRBD2, 6 bases. This CDR3 region has 16 residues. With 7 bases removed from V and 3 bases from J, the gap between germline ends came to 20 bases. Germline V gene sequence: CDR1 SGHKS, CDR2 YYEKEE (reference sequence). This CDR3 reads CASFGGTRSGYNEQFF. CDR3 in DNA: TGTGCCAGCTTTGGCGGGACCCGCTCCGGCTACAATGAGCAGTTCTTC.

The chain employs TRBV11-3 and TRBJ2-3; 8 bases match TRBD2. V was pared by 5 bases and J by 1 base, with 2 bases of the junction left unmatched. Germline V gives CDR1 SGHNT, CDR2 YENEEA. The CDR3 contains 14 residues. The CDR3 here is CASSVAGRTDTQYF. The CDR3 bases are TGTGCCAGCAGCGTAGCGGGACGCACAGATACGCAGTATTTT.

This rearrangement joins TRBV5-6 to TRBJ1-6, with D possibly being TRBD1 (5 bases). This CDR3 is built from 19 residues. Germline assignment: CDR1 SGHDT and CDR2 YYEEEE. V was clipped by 0 bases and J by 4 bases, with 20 bases between them. The CDR3, as DNA: TGTGCCAGCAGCTTGGCCCCTGTCAGTCAAGGGGAATATAATTCACCCCTCCACTTT. It specifies CASSLAPVSQGEYNSPLHF.

This clone has just one count. The chain couples TRBV7-9 to TRBJ1-1; 7 bases line up with TRBD1. With 4 bases clipped from V and 8 bases from J, the junction kept 10 bases outside the gene matches. CDR1 SEHNR and CDR2 FQNEAQ come from the germline V gene (reference sequence). There are 14 residues in the CDR3. As DNA, the CDR3 is TGTGCCAGCAGCTCGACCGGACAGGCAGGCGAAGCTTTCTTT. Its translation: CASSSTGQAGEAFF.

This clone was detected only once. The chain uses TRBV3-1 (or the pseudogene TRBV3-2) and TRBJ1-5; no firm D call. CDR3 length: 15 amino acids. V was cut by 0 bases and J by 5 bases, with 11 bases left in between. The germline V gene encodes CDR1 LGHDT and CDR2 YNNKEL (reference sequence). CDR3 in DNA: TGTGCCAGCAGCCAAGATAGGAACAGCCATCAGCCCCAGCATTTT. Encoded protein: CASSQDRNSHQPQHF.

This chain links TRBV7-9 with TRBJ2-1; 8 nucleotides line up with TRBD1. Germline loops: CDR1 SEHNR, CDR2 FQNEAQ (reference sequence). Unmatched junction bases numbered 5, after V lost 1 base and J lost 9 bases. The CDR3 covers 14 residues. The CDR3: CASSLVAGGLEQFF. The CDR3 DNA follows: TGTGCCAGCAGCTTAGTTGCAGGGGGCCTTGAGCAGTTCTTC.